This entry lists 20 T cell receptor beta chains sequenced from one sample in a study of shared clonotypes between healthy human individuals (TCRdb year 2020). For the CD8 naive samples, CD45RO-negative cells were positively selected for CCR7, yielding a CD45RA+CCR7+ population from which TemRA cells were excluded. Libraries were prepared through the immunoSEQ multiplex PCR assay. Here the immuneACCESS table is served through TCRdb, limited to in-frame sequences with V and J called. Missing clones are a known gap in these copies; in checked studies unresolved V genes cover under half, and the rest lacks a known reason. The sample data list under 1 million clones, and about 96% of these were observed just once. The ten largest account for about 0.21% of the sample. Material for sequencing was naive CD8+ T cells sorted from blood. The cell subset or site label, as the study defines it: CD45RA+CCR7+. The source is a man aged 25 to 40 in good health.

The V call is TRBV27, the J call TRBJ2-1; the D gene is possibly TRBD1 (5 bases). Trimming removed 4 bases at V and 8 bases at J, with 15 bases between. Germline V gives CDR1 MNHEY, CDR2 SMNVEV (reference sequence). The CDR3 covers 14 residues. The CDR3 DNA reads TGTGCCAGCAGTTCCCCGAGCTTAGGGGATGAGCAGTTCTTC. Protein sequence: CASSSPSLGDEQFF.

The V call is TRBV11-1, the J call TRBJ1-2; no definite D call. From germline, CDR1 is SGHAT and CDR2 FQDESV (reference sequence). V gave up 4 bases and J gave up 6 bases, with 9 bases separating them. CDR3 length: 12 amino acids. The CDR3, as DNA: TGTGCCAGCAGCTCCGGACTTGATGGCTACACCTTC. Translating it yields CASSSGLDGYTF.

This chain uses TRBV6-5 with TRBJ2-3; no clear D gene. There are 15 residues in the CDR3. The V end was cut by 0 bases, the J end by 2 bases, with 9 bases between. Germline CDR1 reads MNHEY; CDR2 reads SVGAGI. CDR3 amino acids: CASSYSGHPTDTQYF. Written as DNA, the CDR3 is TGTGCCAGCAGTTACTCGGGCCATCCCACAGATACGCAGTATTTT.

As concerns this clone: Other DNA sequences in this specimen translate into the identical CDR3. V usage is TRBV15 and J usage is TRBJ1-5, with 9 bases matching TRBD1. Germline V gives CDR1 LNHNV, CDR2 YYDKDF (reference sequence). There are 13 residues in the CDR3. The V gene end was trimmed by 6 bases and the J gene end by 4 bases; junction bases not matched to a gene: 1. The CDR3 region is CATRGTGNQPQHF. The CDR3 nucleotides read TGTGCCACCAGGGGGACAGGGAATCAGCCCCAGCATTTT.

This clone has only one observation. The chain couples TRBV27 to TRBJ2-7, with no clear D. The germline V gene encodes CDR1 MNHEY and CDR2 SMNVEV (reference sequence). There are 13 residues in the CDR3. V was shortened by 0 bases and J by 3 bases, with 6 bases between the two germline ends. The CDR3 loop is CASSLSRNYEQYF. Here the CDR3 DNA reads TGTGCCAGCAGTTTATCCCGGAACTACGAGCAGTACTTC.

This rearrangement joins TRBV27 to TRBJ2-7, with 9 nucleotides matching TRBD2. The V gene end was trimmed by 3 bases and the J gene end by 4 bases; junction bases not matched to a gene: 4. This CDR3 spans 14 amino acids. CDR1 is MNHEY and CDR2 is SMNVEV in the germline V gene (reference sequence). CDR3 sequence reads: CASSFASGNYEQYF. The CDR3 bases are TGTGCCAGCAGTTTCGCTAGCGGGAATTACGAGCAGTACTTC.

This chain connects TRBV19 to TRBJ1-1; D gene uncertain. The CDR3 has 13 amino acids. V gave up 3 bases and J gave up 1 base, with 6 bases separating them. Germline CDR1 and CDR2: LNHDA and SQIVND (reference sequence). CDR3 sequence (DNA): TGTGCCAGTAGTATTTTGGGGAACACTGAAGCTTTCTTT. It encodes CASSILGNTEAFF.

The chain combines TRBV5-4 with TRBJ2-7, with 10 bases matching TRBD1. CDR1 and CDR2 (germline): SGHNT, YYREEE (reference sequence). V lost 7 bases, J lost 5 bases, and 9 bases stayed unmatched. This CDR3 has 14 amino acids. As DNA, the CDR3 is TGTGCCAGCCAAAACCGGGACAGGGGCCACGAGCAGTACTTC. Its translation is CASQNRDRGHEQYF.

This rearrangement joins TRBV25-1 to TRBJ2-7; TRBD1 agrees at 7 bases. This CDR3 is 15 amino acids long. In germline, CDR1 is MGHDK, CDR2 SYGVNS. Losses at the gene ends were 6 bases for V and 3 bases for J; bases not matched to a gene: 11. The chain's CDR3 is CASRAYRGPVYEQYF. DNA of the CDR3: TGTGCCAGCAGGGCTTACAGGGGCCCCGTCTACGAGCAGTACTTC.

J is TRBJ2-1 and V is TRBV7-2, with D possibly matching TRBD1 (6 bases). V shed 5 bases and J shed 0 bases, with 14 bases lying between them. Looked up from germline, CDR1 is SGHTA and CDR2 is FQGNSA. The length of the CDR3 is 16 residues. The CDR3 nucleotides are TGTGCCAGCAGCAAAAGGGACACTCGCTCCTACAATGAGCAGTTCTTC. Translated: CASSKRDTRSYNEQFF.

The rearrangement uses TRBV11-3 and TRBJ1-1; D is possibly TRBD1 (5 bases). Trimming cost V 1 base and J 4 bases, with 10 bases left between them. Germline loops: CDR1 SGHNT, CDR2 YENEEA. The CDR3 covers 14 residues. The CDR3 sequence: CASSLAIGGTEAFF. In DNA, the CDR3 is TGTGCCAGCAGCTTAGCCATCGGGGGCACTGAAGCTTTCTTT.

In this sample, this clone turned up once. The rearrangement joins TRBV2 to TRBJ2-4; the D gene could be TRBD1 or TRBD2 (5 bases each). Trimming left V 6 bases short and J 1 base short, with 16 bases between. The CDR3 is made up of 16 amino acids. CDR1 is SNHLY and CDR2 is FYNNEI in the germline V gene. The CDR3 sequence: CASSALRGWAKNIQYF. For the CDR3, the DNA is TGTGCCAGCAGCGCCTTGAGGGGATGGGCCAAAAACATTCAGTACTTC. The whole variable domain, remainder taken from reference TRBV2 and TRBJ2-4, is EPEVTQTPSHQVTQMGQEVILRCVPISNHLYFYWYRQILGQKVEFLVSFYNNEISEKSEIFDDQFSVERPDGSNFTLKIRSTKLEDSAMYFCASSALRGWAKNIQYFGAGTRLSVL.

The rearrangement uses TRBV27 and TRBJ1-5; no reliable D call. V was cut by 5 bases and J by 2 bases, with 10 bases left in between. Germline values: CDR1 MNHEY, CDR2 SMNVEV (reference sequence). This CDR3 is built from 14 residues. In DNA form, the CDR3 reads TGTGCCAGCAGTGCTAGTTATGGCAATCAGCCCCAGCATTTT. Its translation is CASSASYGNQPQHF.

The chain has TRBV27 and TRBJ2-1, with a possible D match to TRBD2 (6 bases). The CDR3 length is 15 residues. Trimming left V 6 bases short and J 2 bases short, with 14 bases between. Germline lookup yields CDR1 MNHEY and CDR2 SMNVEV (reference sequence). The CDR3 sequence: CASRESGQTYNEQFF. DNA for the CDR3: TGTGCCAGCAGGGAAAGCGGGCAGACCTACAATGAGCAGTTCTTC.

V and J are TRBV28 and TRBJ2-7; 7 nucleotides align to TRBD2. After removal of 3 bases from V and 2 bases from J, the junction contained 4 bases not matched to a gene. The CDR3 consists of 14 residues. Germline V gene sequence: CDR1 MDHEN, CDR2 SYDVKM. The CDR3 loop is CASSFGLGTYEQYF. In DNA, the CDR3 is TGTGCCAGCAGTTTTGGACTAGGGACCTACGAGCAGTACTTC.

The chain joins TRBV2 to TRBJ1-1, with 7 bases identical to TRBD1. V was clipped by 6 bases and J by 6 bases; unmatched bases: 16. Per the germline V gene, CDR1 is SNHLY and CDR2 is FYNNEI. This CDR3 is built from 16 residues. The CDR3: CASRERTGRLHSEAFF. CDR3 in DNA: TGTGCCAGCAGAGAAAGGACAGGTAGATTACACTCTGAAGCTTTCTTT.

This chain uses TRBV28 with TRBJ1-1; the match to TRBD1 covers 8 bases. The germline gives CDR1 MDHEN, CDR2 SYDVKM. The CDR3 loop spans 15 amino acids. With V trimmed by 5 bases and J by 1 base, 6 bases remained unmatched. The CDR3 coding sequence is TGTGCCAGCAGTCCCTGGACAGGGCAGAACACTGAAGCTTTCTTT. It is translated as CASSPWTGQNTEAFF.

This chain connects TRBV6-5 to TRBJ2-7; D is uncertain. The CDR3 loop spans 12 amino acids. V lost 6 bases, J lost 2 bases, and 8 bases lay in between. CDR1 and CDR2 (germline): MNHEY, SVGAGI. CDR3 region: CASRLSPYEQYF. The CDR3 region has the DNA TGTGCCAGCAGGCTTTCCCCCTACGAGCAGTACTTC.

The chain recombines TRBV2 with TRBJ2-3, with D uncertain. The V and J ends lost 2 bases and 2 bases respectively, with 11 bases between them. CDR1 SNHLY and CDR2 FYNNEI come from the germline V gene. The CDR3 has 15 amino acids. The chain's CDR3 is CASSELGAHTDTQYF. DNA for the CDR3: TGTGCCAGCAGTGAACTTGGAGCACACACAGATACGCAGTATTTT.

The rearrangement links TRBV4-1 to TRBJ2-3, with D possibly being TRBD2 (5 bases). The CDR3 totals 18 residues. Germline V CDR1 and CDR2: MGHRA, YSYEKL. Trimming cost V 4 bases and J 5 bases, with 25 bases left between them. The CDR3 coding sequence is TGCGCCAGCAGCCGCGGGTTGGGGATGGGCGGGCTGGAAGATACGCAGTATTTT. As protein: CASSRGLGMGGLEDTQYF.